This TCR beta chain is drawn from a study of OX40 agonist ivuxolimab in advanced cancers. Sequenced by immunoSEQ multiplex PCR; TCRdb stores in-frame clones only, minus some. The data show nearly 60,000 clones, 75% to 85% seen once. A note on this clone: Its antigen is undetermined.

Study-wide results and limits: Relative to CD4+ cells, CD8+ T cells on average had more expanded clones.

This sequence originates from an adult with an advanced solid tumor such as melanoma, head and neck, liver or kidney cancer. The specimen was CD4+ or CD8+ T cells sorted from blood, collected in a trial of the OX40 agonist ivuxolimab.

This CDR3 reads CASSGRATNTEAFF. For the CDR3, the DNA is TGTGCCAGCAGTGGCCGGGCTACGAACACTGAAGCTTTCTTT. This sequence joins TRBV2 and TRBJ1-1; unclear D gene. Looked up from germline, CDR1 is SNHLY and CDR2 is FYNNEI. This CDR3 is 14 amino acids long. The germline V and J ends were trimmed by 4 bases and 1 base, with 10 bases remaining between them.